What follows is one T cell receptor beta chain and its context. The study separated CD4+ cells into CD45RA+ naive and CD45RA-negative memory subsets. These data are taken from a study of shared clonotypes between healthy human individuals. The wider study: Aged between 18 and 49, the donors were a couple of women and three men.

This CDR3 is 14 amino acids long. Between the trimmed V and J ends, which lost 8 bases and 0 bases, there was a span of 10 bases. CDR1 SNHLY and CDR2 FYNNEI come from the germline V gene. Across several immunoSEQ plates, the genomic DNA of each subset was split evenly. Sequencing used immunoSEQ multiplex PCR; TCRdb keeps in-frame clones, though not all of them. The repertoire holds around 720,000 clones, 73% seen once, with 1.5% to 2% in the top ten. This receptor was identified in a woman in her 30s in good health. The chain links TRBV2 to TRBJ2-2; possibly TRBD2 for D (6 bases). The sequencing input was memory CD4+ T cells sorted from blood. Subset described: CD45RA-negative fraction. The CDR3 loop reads CASQEGANTGELFF. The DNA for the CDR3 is TGTGCCAGCCAGGAGGGCGCGAACACCGGGGAGCTGTTTTTT.